This TCR beta chain comes out of a study of OX40 agonist ivuxolimab in advanced cancers. Study-wide background: Patients with prior anti-PD-1, anti-PD-L1 or anti-CTLA-4 therapy were eligible; roughly 41% had some. Study observations and caveats: With doses of 0.1 to 3.0 mg/kg, CD4+ and CD8+ blood T cells had undergone clonal expansion by week 6. Partial responders receiving 0.1-3.0 mg/kg showed among the lowest clonal expansion.

Repertoires were generated with immunoSEQ multiplex PCR, while TCRdb's copy carries only in-frame clones and drops some. Found here are some 42,000 clones, 81% of them singletons; the top ten hold about 2.7%. As regards this clone: Its target is not known. Other DNA variants within this sample encode the same CDR3.

Germline CDR1 reads SQVTM; CDR2 reads ANQGSEA. The CDR3 length is 13 residues. The germline V and J ends were trimmed by 3 bases and 1 base, with 9 bases remaining between them. The sample here was CD4+ or CD8+ T cells sorted from blood, taken in a trial of the OX40 agonist ivuxolimab. The V gene is TRBV29-1, the J gene TRBJ1-1; maybe TRBD1 (5 bases). The source is an adult with an advanced solid tumor such as melanoma, head and neck, liver or kidney cancer. CDR3 coding DNA: TGCAGCGTTGATAGACAGACGAACACTGAAGCTTTCTTT. It codes for CSVDRQTNTEAFF. Together with reference TRBV29-1 and TRBJ1-1, the CDR3 gives the full variable domain: SAVISQKPSRDICQRGTSLTIQCQVDSQVTMMFWYRQQPGQSLTLIATANQGSEATYESGFVIDKFPISRPNLTFSTLTVSNMSPEDSSIYLCSVDRQTNTEAFFGQGTRLTVV.